These T cell receptor beta chains were read from a single sample in a study of T cell changes during pregnancy in multiple sclerosis. Sequencing used immunoSEQ multiplex PCR; TCRdb keeps in-frame clones, though not all of them. The sample yields about 67,000 clones, 75% to 95% seen once. The source was peripheral blood, collected in the first trimester of pregnancy. These receptors were collected from a female donor with multiple sclerosis, enrolled in a pregnancy study. Both conserved end residues are part of each CDR3. The order of the fields is D gene, V gene, clone size, J gene, CDR3 DNA, CDR3 protein. A D gene is named only where the DNA matches it firmly. Some rows have no size entry. The others give once, few or many, or a class for an expanded clone.

-	TRBV9	-	TRBJ2-7	TGTGCCAGCAGCGTAGACGCGGGTGGCCAGCAGTACTTC	CASSVDAGGQQYF
TRBD2	TRBV5-4	-	TRBJ2-5	TGTGCCAGCACCCGCCCGGGGGGGGAGACCCAGTACTTC	CASTRPGGETQYF
TRBD2	TRBV30	-	TRBJ2-3	TGTGCCTGGAGTTCTAGCGGACGCACAGATACGCAGTATTTT	CAWSSSGRTDTQYF
-	TRBV19	-	TRBJ2-1	TGTGCCAGTAGTGAGGACAGCACTTATATTTCTAATGAGCAGTTCTTC	CASSEDSTYISNEQFF
TRBD1	TRBV28	-	TRBJ2-1	TGTGCCAGCAGCCTCCTAAGACAGGGCAGTGGTTACAATGAGCAGTTCTTC	CASSLLRQGSGYNEQFF
-	TRBV27	-	TRBJ2-7	TGTGCCAGCCTCCCGATTGCAGGTCCCCTCTCCTACGAGCAGTACTTC	CASLPIAGPLSYEQYF
TRBD1	TRBV29-1	-	TRBJ1-5	TGCAGCGTTGAGGGGGTGGGCAGGGGGAAAGAATGGAGCAATCAGCCCCAGCATTTT	CSVEGVGRGKEWSNQPQHF
-	TRBV6-5	-	TRBJ2-7	TGTGCCAGCAGTTACTCGAGAGGATTCGGTCTTTACGAGCAGTACTTC	CASSYSRGFGLYEQYF
-	TRBV9	few	TRBJ1-2	TGTGCCAGCAGCGCCCTCTCACCAGGATACACCTTC	CASSALSPGYTF
-	TRBV9	-	TRBJ1-3	TGTGCCAGCAGCGTAGAGGGGTCTGGAAACACCATATATTTT	CASSVEGSGNTIYF
TRBD2	TRBV28	-	TRBJ2-5	TGTGCCAGCAGTTTGGGGCGTAGCGGGAGGGCTATGGAGACCCAGTACTTC	CASSLGRSGRAMETQYF
-	TRBV30	-	TRBJ1-4	TGTGCCTGGAGTGTACTAGCAGGGAGGGCAACTAATGAAAAACTGTTTTTT	CAWSVLAGRATNEKLFF
TRBD1	TRBV6-5	once	TRBJ1-2	TGTGCCAGCAGCCCACAGGGGACCTATGGCTACACCTTC	CASSPQGTYGYTF
-	TRBV19	-	TRBJ1-1	TGTGCCAGTAGGCCAGGTGTCAACACTGAAGCTTTCTTT	CASRPGVNTEAFF
-	TRBV28	once	TRBJ2-5	TGTGCCAGCAGTTTCGGTGTGACCCAGTACTTC	CASSFGVTQYF
-	TRBV6-4	-	TRBJ2-1	TGTGCCAGCAATGGCGAGCAGTTCTTC	CASNGEQFF
-	TRBV21-1	-	TRBJ1-5	TGTGCCAGCAGCAAACGCCAAGACAGGGGTAGTCAGCCCCAGCATTTT	CASSKRQDRGSQPQHF
TRBD2	TRBV27	-	TRBJ2-1	TGTGCCAGCAAAGGACTAGCGGGAGAGTATGAGCAGTTCTTC	CASKGLAGEYEQFF
TRBD1	TRBV7-3	-	TRBJ2-2	TGTGCCAGCAGCTCGACAGGGACCGGGGAGCTGTTTTTT	CASSSTGTGELFF
TRBD1	TRBV18	-	TRBJ1-1	TGTGCCAGCTCAACGAGACAGGGGGCGAACACTGAAGCTTTCTTT	CASSTRQGANTEAFF
-	TRBV7-2	few	TRBJ2-7	TGTGCCAGCAGCTTCTCAGGGGACGAGCAGTACTTC	CASSFSGDEQYF
TRBD1	TRBV9	once	TRBJ2-3	TGTGCCAGCAGCCAGCCTCGGGACAGGGGGGCCACAGATACGCAGTATTTT	CASSQPRDRGATDTQYF
-	TRBV2	once	TRBJ1-3	TGTGCCAGCAGTGAAAGGGAGTCCGCTCGACGGTCCGGAAACACCATATATTTT	CASSERESARRSGNTIYF
-	TRBV11-2	-	TRBJ2-5	TGTGCCAGCAGCCGGACTACTCAAGAGACCCAGTACTTC	CASSRTTQETQYF
TRBD2	TRBV5-1	-	TRBJ2-2	TGCGCCAGCAGCCGCCGGACTAGCGGGAACACCGGGGAGCTGTTTTTT	CASSRRTSGNTGELFF
TRBD2	TRBV5-5	-	TRBJ2-1	TGTGCCAGCGGGACTAGTTCCGGTGAGCAGTTCTTC	CASGTSSGEQFF